Reported below is one TCR beta chain. Antigen unknown. Among the 110 or so subjects of the validation cohort, separate from the roughly 670-subject first cohort, were the donors. This record belongs to a study of cytomegalovirus exposure and HLA in healthy donors. Clones were read by immunoSEQ multiplex PCR, and TCRdb kept only the in-frame ones, dropping some. The table includes approximately 240,000 clones, over 80% detected once. This CDR3 is built from 14 residues. Germline V gives CDR1 MNHEY, CDR2 SMNVEV (reference sequence). Trimming cost V 6 bases and J 4 bases, with 15 bases left between them. The study's findings and limits: Some public TCRs appeared in many individuals, while most sequences were rare. The finding came from a later analysis; first-cohort TCR clusters tended to co-occur in the 130 or so validation repertoires.

This receptor was obtained from a woman under 30 in good health and CMV-seronegative. Sequenced material: PBMCs. This sequence joins TRBV27 and TRBJ1-2; perhaps TRBD1 as D (5 bases). The DNA for the CDR3 is TGTGCCAGCAGCTTCGGGACCGGGAGCTATGGCTACACCTTC. Amino acid sequence: CASSFGTGSYGYTF.